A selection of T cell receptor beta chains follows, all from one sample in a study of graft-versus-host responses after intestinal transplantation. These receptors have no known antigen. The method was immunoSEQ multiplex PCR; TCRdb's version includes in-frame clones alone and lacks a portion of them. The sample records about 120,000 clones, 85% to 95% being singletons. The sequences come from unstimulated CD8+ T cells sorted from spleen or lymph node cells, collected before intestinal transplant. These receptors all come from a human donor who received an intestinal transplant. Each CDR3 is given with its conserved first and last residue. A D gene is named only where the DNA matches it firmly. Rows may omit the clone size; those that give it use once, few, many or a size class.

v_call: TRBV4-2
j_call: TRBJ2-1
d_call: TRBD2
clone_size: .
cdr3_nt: TGTGCCAGCAGCCGCCTAGGGGCTAGCGGGAGTAAGATTAATGAGCAGTTCTTC
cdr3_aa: CASSRLGASGSKINEQFF

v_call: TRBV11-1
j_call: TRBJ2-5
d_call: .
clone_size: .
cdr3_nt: TGTGCCAGCAGTTTTAGTCGGACAGCCTTGGGGGAGACCCAGTACTTC
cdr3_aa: CASSFSRTALGETQYF

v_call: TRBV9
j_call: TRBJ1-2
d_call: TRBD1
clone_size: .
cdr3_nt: TGTGCCAGCAGCACCAATCCCGGACAGGGTTTTAGGTACACCTTC
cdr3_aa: CASSTNPGQGFRYTF

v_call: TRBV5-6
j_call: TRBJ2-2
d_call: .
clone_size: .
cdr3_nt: TGTGCCAGCAGCTTGACCCGAAACACCGGGGAGCTGTTTTTT
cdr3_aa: CASSLTRNTGELFF

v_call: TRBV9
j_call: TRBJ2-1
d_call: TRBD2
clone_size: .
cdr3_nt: TGTGCCAGCAGCCCAGAGGGGACTAGCAGCTACCATGAGCAGTTCTTC
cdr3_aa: CASSPEGTSSYHEQFF

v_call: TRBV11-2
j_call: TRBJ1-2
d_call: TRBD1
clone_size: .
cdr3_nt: TGTGCCAGCAGCGCTGGGACAGGCTATGGCTACACCTTC
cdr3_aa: CASSAGTGYGYTF

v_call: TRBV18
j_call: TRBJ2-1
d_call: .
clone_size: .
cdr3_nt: TGTGCCAGCTCAATTGGACTAGGGGGCAATGAGCAGTTCTTC
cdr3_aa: CASSIGLGGNEQFF

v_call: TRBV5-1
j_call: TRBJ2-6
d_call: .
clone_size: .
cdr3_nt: TGCGCCAGCAGCTTGGGGCCGGGCTCTGGGGCCAACGTCCTGACTTTC
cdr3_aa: CASSLGPGSGANVLTF

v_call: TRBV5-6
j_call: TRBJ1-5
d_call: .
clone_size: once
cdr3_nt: TGTGCCAGCAGCTTGTGGGGGTTTAGAAGCAATCAGCCCCAGCATTTT
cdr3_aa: CASSLWGFRSNQPQHF

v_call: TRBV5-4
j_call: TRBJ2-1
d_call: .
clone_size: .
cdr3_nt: TGTGCCAGCAGCTTGGTGACTATCAATGAGCAGTTCTTC
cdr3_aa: CASSLVTINEQFF

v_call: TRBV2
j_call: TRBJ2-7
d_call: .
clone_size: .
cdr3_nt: TGTGCCGCGGCGTACCGCCATGGAGACAAGTACGAGCAGTACTTC
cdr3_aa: CAAAYRHGDKYEQYF

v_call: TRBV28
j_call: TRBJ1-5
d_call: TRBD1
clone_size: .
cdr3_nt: TGTGCCAGCAGCTTAACAGGGGCTTTTCAGCCCCAGCATTTT
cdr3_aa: CASSLTGAFQPQHF

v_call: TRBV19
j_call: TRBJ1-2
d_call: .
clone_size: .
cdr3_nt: TGTGCCAGTAGGACAGTTTATGGCTACACCTTC
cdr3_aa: CASRTVYGYTF

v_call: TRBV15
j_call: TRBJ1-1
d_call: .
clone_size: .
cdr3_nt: TGTGCCACCAGCAGATCCCTTTCGTCTTGGGCAGGGCCCACTGAAGCTTTCTTT
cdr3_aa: CATSRSLSSWAGPTEAFF

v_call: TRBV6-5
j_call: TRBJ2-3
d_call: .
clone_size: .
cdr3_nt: TGTGCCAGCAGTTACTCGAATATATATGGGGATACGCAGTATTTT
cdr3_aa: CASSYSNIYGDTQYF

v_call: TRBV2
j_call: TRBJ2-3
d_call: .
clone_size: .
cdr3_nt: TGTGCCAGCAGTGTGAGTCCCGGCCACATAAGGTTCACAGATACGCAGTATTTT
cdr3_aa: CASSVSPGHIRFTDTQYF

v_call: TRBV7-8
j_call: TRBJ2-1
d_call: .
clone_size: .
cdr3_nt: TGTGCCAGCAGTCGCCGGGACTTGGATGAGCAGTTCTTC
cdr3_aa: CASSRRDLDEQFF

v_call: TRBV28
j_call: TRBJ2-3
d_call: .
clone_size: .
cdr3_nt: TGTGCCAGCAGTTTATTCACAGGGACTAGCACAGATACGCAGTATTTT
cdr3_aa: CASSLFTGTSTDTQYF

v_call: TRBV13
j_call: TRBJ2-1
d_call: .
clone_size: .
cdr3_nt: TGTGCCAGCAGCTTAAATACCGGGTACAATGAGCAGTTCTTC
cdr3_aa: CASSLNTGYNEQFF

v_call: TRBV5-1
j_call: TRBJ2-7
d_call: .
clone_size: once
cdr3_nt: TGCGCCAGCAGCTTTGACAGGTCTGGGCCCTACTCCTACGAGCAGTACTTC
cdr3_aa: CASSFDRSGPYSYEQYF

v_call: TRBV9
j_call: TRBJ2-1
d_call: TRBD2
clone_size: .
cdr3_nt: TGTGCCAGCAGCGAGCCGTATGGGACTAGCACCTACAATGAGCAGTTCTTC
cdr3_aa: CASSEPYGTSTYNEQFF

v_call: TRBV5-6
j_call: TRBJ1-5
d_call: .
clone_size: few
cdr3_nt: TGTGCCAGCAGCTTGGAAGGGACCAATCAGCCCCAGCATTTT
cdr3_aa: CASSLEGTNQPQHF

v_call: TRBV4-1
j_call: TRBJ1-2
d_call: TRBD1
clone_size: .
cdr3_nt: TGCGCCAGCAGCCAACGACAGGGCCCTAACTATGGCTACACCTTC
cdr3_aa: CASSQRQGPNYGYTF

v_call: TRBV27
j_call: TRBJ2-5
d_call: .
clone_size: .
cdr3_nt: TGTGCCAGCAGTTTTGGCCCTAACCAAGAGACCCAGTACTTC
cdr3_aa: CASSFGPNQETQYF

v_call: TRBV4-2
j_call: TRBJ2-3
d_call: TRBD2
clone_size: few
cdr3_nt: TGTGCCAGCAGCCAAGAATGGCGGGAGGGCGCAGATACGCAGTATTTT
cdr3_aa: CASSQEWREGADTQYF

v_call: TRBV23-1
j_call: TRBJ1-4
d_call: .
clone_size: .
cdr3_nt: TGCGCCAGCAGTCAAGGGAGGGCGGGAACTAATGAAAAACTGTTTTTT
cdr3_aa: CASSQGRAGTNEKLFF

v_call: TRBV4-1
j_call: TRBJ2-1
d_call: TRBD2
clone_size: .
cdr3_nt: TGCGCCAGCAGCCAAGATACGGTTGGGACTAGCGGGAGGAGCTCCTACAATGAGCAGTTCTTC
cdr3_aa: CASSQDTVGTSGRSSYNEQFF

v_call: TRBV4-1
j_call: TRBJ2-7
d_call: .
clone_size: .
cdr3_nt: TGCGCCAGCAGCCAAGATTCAAGGGTCTCCTACGAGCAGTACTTC
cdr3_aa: CASSQDSRVSYEQYF

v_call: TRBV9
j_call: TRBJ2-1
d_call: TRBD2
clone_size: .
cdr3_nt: TGTGCCAGCAGCATCAGCGGGAGCTCCTACAATGAGCAGTTCTTC
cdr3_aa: CASSISGSSYNEQFF

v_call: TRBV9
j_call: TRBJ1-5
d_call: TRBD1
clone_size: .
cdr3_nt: TGTGCCAGCAGCGTAGATGGGACAGCGGGACAGCCCCAGCATTTT
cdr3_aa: CASSVDGTAGQPQHF

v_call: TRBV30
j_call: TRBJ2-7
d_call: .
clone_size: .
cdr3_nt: TGTGCCTGGACCTGGGGTGGGAGCTCCTACGAGCAGTACTTC
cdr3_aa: CAWTWGGSSYEQYF

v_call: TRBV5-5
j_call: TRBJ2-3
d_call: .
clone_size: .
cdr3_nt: TGTGCCAGCAGCGACCCTGGGGCAGAAGTCACAGATACGCAGTATTTT
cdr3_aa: CASSDPGAEVTDTQYF

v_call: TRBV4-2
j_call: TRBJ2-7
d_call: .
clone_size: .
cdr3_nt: TGTGCCAGCAGCCAAGATGCCCCAACCTACGAGCAGTACTTC
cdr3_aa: CASSQDAPTYEQYF

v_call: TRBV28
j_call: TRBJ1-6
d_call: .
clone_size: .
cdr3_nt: TGTGCCAGCTACAGTTTATCCGGACAGAACCTTAATTCACCCCTCCACTTT
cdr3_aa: CASYSLSGQNLNSPLHF

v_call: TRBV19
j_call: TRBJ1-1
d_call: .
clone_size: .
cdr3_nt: TGTGCCAGTAGTATCCTAGGTCCGAACACTGAAGCTTTCTTT
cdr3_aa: CASSILGPNTEAFF

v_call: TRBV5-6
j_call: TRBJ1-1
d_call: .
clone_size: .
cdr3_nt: TGTGCCAGCGCCTGGTGGGGGGGCACTGAAGCTTTCTTT
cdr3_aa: CASAWWGGTEAFF

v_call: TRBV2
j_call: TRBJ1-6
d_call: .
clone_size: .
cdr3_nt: TGTGCCAGCAGTGACAGAAATACCTATAATTCACCCCTCCACTTT
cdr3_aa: CASSDRNTYNSPLHF

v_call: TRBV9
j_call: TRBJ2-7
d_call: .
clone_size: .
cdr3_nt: TGTGCCAGCAGCGGAAACTCCTACGAGCAGTACTTC
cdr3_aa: CASSGNSYEQYF

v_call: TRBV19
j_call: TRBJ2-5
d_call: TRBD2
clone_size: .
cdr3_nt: TGTGCCAGTAGTATAGGGCTAGCGGACGCCGGGGAGACCCAGTACTTC
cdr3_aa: CASSIGLADAGETQYF

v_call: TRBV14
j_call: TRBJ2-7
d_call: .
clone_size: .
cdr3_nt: TGTGCCAGCAGCCAAGATTCGACCGGGTCCGTCGAGCAGTACTTC
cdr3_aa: CASSQDSTGSVEQYF

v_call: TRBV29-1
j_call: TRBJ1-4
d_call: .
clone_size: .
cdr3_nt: TGCAGCGTTGAAGCCGGCAGGGGTAATGAAAAACTGTTTTTT
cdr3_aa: CSVEAGRGNEKLFF

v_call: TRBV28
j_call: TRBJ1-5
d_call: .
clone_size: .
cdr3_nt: TGTGCCAGCAGGTTACAGGATTATAGCAATCAGCCCCAGCATTTT
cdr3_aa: CASRLQDYSNQPQHF

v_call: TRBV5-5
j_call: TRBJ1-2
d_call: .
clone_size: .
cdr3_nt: TGTGCCAGCAGCTTGGGGGGAGCTAACTATGGCTACACCTTC
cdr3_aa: CASSLGGANYGYTF

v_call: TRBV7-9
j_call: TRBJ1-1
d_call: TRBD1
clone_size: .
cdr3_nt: TGTGCCAGCAGCCCCGGGACAGGGACTGAAGCTTTCTTT
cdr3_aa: CASSPGTGTEAFF

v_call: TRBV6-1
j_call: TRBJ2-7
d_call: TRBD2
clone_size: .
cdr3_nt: TGTGCCGGGACTAGCGGGAGATACGAGCAGTACTTC
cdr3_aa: CAGTSGRYEQYF

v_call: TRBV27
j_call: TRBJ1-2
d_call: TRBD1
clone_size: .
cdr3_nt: TGTGCCAGCAGTTTAGCCGGACAGGCCGGTGGCTACACCTTC
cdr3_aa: CASSLAGQAGGYTF

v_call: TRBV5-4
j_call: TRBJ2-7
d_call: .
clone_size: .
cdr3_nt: TGTGCCAGCAGCGCCGGACAGTTCTCCTACGAGCAGTACTTC
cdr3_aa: CASSAGQFSYEQYF

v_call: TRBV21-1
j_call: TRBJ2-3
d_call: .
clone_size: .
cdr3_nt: TGTGCCAGCAGCAAAATACTAGCGGGAGCTCATACGCAGTATTTT
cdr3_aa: CASSKILAGAHTQYF

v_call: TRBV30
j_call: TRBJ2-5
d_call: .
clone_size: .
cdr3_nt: TGTGCCTCGGAGGGCCGGGGGGAGACCCAGTACTTC
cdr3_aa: CASEGRGETQYF

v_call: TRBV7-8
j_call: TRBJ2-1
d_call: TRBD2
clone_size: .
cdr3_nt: TGTGCCAGCAGCTTAGGGGGGGGACTAGCGCTGGAGCAGTTCTTC
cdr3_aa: CASSLGGGLALEQFF

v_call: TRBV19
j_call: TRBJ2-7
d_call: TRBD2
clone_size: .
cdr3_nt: TGTGCCAGTAGTAACGTCCGGGAGGGGAACGAGCAGTACTTC
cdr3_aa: CASSNVREGNEQYF